This T cell receptor (beta chain) was sequenced in a study of T cell repertoires in cytomegalovirus infection. This CDR3 has 20 residues. Germline V gives CDR1 LGHNA, CDR2 YSLEER. V lost 1 base, J lost 2 bases, and 18 bases stayed unmatched. TCRdb recomputed calls from the reads with MiXCR, one row per CDR3 protein. Among hundreds of thousands of distinct CDR3 sequences, roughly 30% were seen once, and the ten largest hold roughly an eighth. Sequencing was carried out using PBMCs. This TCR came from a human donor in good health (CMV status not recorded). Some clones in this sample may be carry-over from other donors' samples. V usage is TRBV4-3 and J usage is TRBJ2-7; 9 bases are a match to TRBD1. The CDR3 DNA is TGCGCCAGCAGCCAAGTCTTCTTTGGAGTCTTTGGGACAGGGACCTACGAGCAGTACTTC. This sequence encodes CASSQVFFGVFGTGTYEQYF.